The 14 T cell receptor beta chains in this list originate from one sample, sequenced in a study of T cells after yellow fever vaccination. MiXCR, applied by TCRdb to the 5' RACE reads, yields one record per CDR3 protein. The profile shows about 75,000 distinct CDR3 sequences, about 7.7% of them singletons. The material sequenced was CD8+ T cells sorted from PBMCs, taken about 10 days after the first yellow fever vaccination. The receptors come from a man aged 18 to 35 who received the YFV17D yellow fever vaccine.

The table lists this clonotype with many counts. V usage is TRBV12-3 or TRBV12-4 and J usage is TRBJ1-3; D gene ambiguous. The CDR3 loop spans 13 amino acids. V gave up 3 bases and J gave up 4 bases, with 7 bases separating them. The CDR3 spells CASSFALGNTIYF. CDR3 nucleotide sequence: TGTGCCAGCAGTTTTGCCCTCGGAAACACCATATATTTT.

This clonotype was counted at least ten times. The genes are TRBV19 and TRBJ2-4; the D is unclear. The CDR3 totals 13 residues. With 5 bases removed from V and 6 bases from J, the gap between germline ends came to 11 bases. Germline values: CDR1 LNHDA, CDR2 SQIVND (reference sequence). The CDR3 region has the DNA TGTGCCAGTAGTGTCAGTGTGATAAACATTCAGTACTTC. Translation gives CASSVSVINIQYF.

There are many counts of this clonotype. The chain combines TRBV4-2 with TRBJ2-2; possibly TRBD2 for D (5 bases). CDR3 size: 14 residues. The germline V and J ends were trimmed by 0 bases and 6 bases, with 8 bases remaining between them. The germline V gene has CDR1 LGHNA and CDR2 YNFKEQ. The CDR3 DNA is TGTGCCAGCAGCCAAGAGCTAGCAGCCGGGGAGCTGTTTTTT. Encoded protein: CASSQELAAGELFF.

The V and J genes are TRBV29-1 and TRBJ2-1; D may be TRBD2 (6 bases). The CDR3 runs 11 residues. Per germline, CDR1 SQVTM and CDR2 ANQGSEA. V lost 7 bases and J lost 9, with 13 bases in between. The CDR3 protein is CSAPAGSEQFF. CDR3 coding DNA: TGCAGCGCCCCCGCGGGAAGTGAGCAGTTCTTC.

This clonotype was seen at least ten times. The chain couples TRBV12-3 or TRBV12-4 to TRBJ2-1; D may be TRBD2 (6 bases). V was cut by 5 bases and J by 1 base, with 12 bases left in between. The CDR3 loop spans 15 amino acids. The CDR3 DNA reads as TGTGCCAGCAGTCAGCGACTAGTATCCTACAATGAGCAGTTCTTC. It is translated as CASSQRLVSYNEQFF.

The CDR3 nucleotides read TGTGCCAGCAGTTACGGCAGTAGCTATGGCTACACCTTC. Protein sequence: CASSYGSSYGYTF. V usage is TRBV6-5 and J usage is TRBJ1-2; D gene ambiguous. The V end was cut by 2 bases, the J end by 4 bases, with 8 bases between. The germline CDR1 and CDR2 sequences are MNHEY and SVGAGI. This CDR3 has 13 amino acids.

This clonotype was seen ten or more times. The chain carries TRBV3-1 and TRBJ2-6; TRBD1 might be the D (6 bases). Germline V lookup: CDR1 LGHDT, CDR2 YNNKEL (reference sequence). Trimming shortened V by 4 bases and J by 2 bases, and 21 bases separated the two germline ends. The CDR3 loop spans 19 amino acids. CDR3 sequence: CASSPLAWTDKTGANVLTF. The DNA of the CDR3 is TGTGCCAGCAGCCCTCTTGCTTGGACAGATAAAACTGGGGCCAACGTCCTGACTTTC.

Many counts were recorded for this clonotype. The V and J genes are TRBV29-1 and TRBJ1-2, with D perhaps TRBD1 (6 bases). The CDR3 is 14 residues long. Looked up from germline, CDR1 is SQVTM and CDR2 is ANQGSEA. Between the trimmed V and J ends, which lost 1 base and 3 bases, there was a span of 12 bases. In DNA, the CDR3 is TGCAGCGTTGAAGCGGCAGGGGATTACTATGGCTACACCTTC. This sequence encodes CSVEAAGDYYGYTF.

The sample holds many counts of this clonotype. CDR3 protein: CASSQVARGMDEQFF. DNA of the CDR3: TGCGCCAGCAGCCAAGTCGCGCGGGGAATGGATGAGCAGTTCTTC. This chain links TRBV4-3 with TRBJ2-1; possibly TRBD2 for D (6 bases). The germline gives CDR1 LGHNA, CDR2 YSLEER. The CDR3 totals 15 residues. Trimming cost V 1 base and J 8 bases, with 15 bases left between them.

This clonotype was counted at least ten times. V is TRBV5-4 and J is TRBJ2-7; D unresolved. Germline assignment: CDR1 SGHNT and CDR2 YYREEE (reference sequence). V gave up 7 bases and J gave up 2 bases, with 16 bases separating them. This CDR3 region has 14 residues. The CDR3 spells CASGESDNTYEQYF. DNA for the CDR3: TGTGCCAGCGGCGAGTCAGATAATACCTACGAGCAGTACTTC. Using reference TRBV5-4 and TRBJ2-7 for the parts outside the CDR3, the full variable domain is ETGVTQSPTHLIKTRGQQVTLRCSSQSGHNTVSWYQQALGQGPQFIFQYYREEENGRGNFPPRFSGLQFPNYSSELNVNALELDDSALYLCASGESDNTYEQYFGPGTRLTVT.

This clonotype has at least ten counts. The chain employs TRBV5-1 and TRBJ1-2; 10 bases are shared with TRBD1. CDR1 and CDR2 (germline): SGHRS, YFSETQ. The CDR3 extends over 15 amino acids. V gave up 4 bases and J gave up 4 bases; unmatched junction bases: 7. CDR3 sequence reads: CASSIWDRGSYGYTF. The CDR3 nucleotides are TGCGCCAGCAGCATCTGGGACAGGGGCTCCTATGGCTACACCTTC.

This clonotype was recorded a few times. The chain has TRBV6-5 and TRBJ2-2, with 13 bases fitting TRBD2. This CDR3 is 14 amino acids long. Germline trimming cut 6 bases from V and 8 bases from J; bases unmatched to any gene: 3. The germline V gene has CDR1 MNHEY and CDR2 SVGAGI. The CDR3 sequence: CASSPTSGGGELFF. The DNA for the CDR3 is TGTGCCAGCAGCCCGACTAGCGGGGGGGGGGAGCTGTTTTTT.

Worth noting for this clonotype: A much larger clone lies one base from this, so it may be a read error. This chain connects TRBV20-1 to TRBJ2-3, with D tentatively TRBD1 (6 bases). CDR3 size: 16 residues. Germline V gives CDR1 DFQATT, CDR2 SNEGSKA (reference sequence). CDR3 nucleotide sequence: TGCAGTGCTAGAGTAGGGGGAATTGGGGGAACAGATGCGCAGTATTTT. Protein: CSARVGGIGGTDAQYF.

This clonotype was seen a handful of times. V is TRBV7-2 and J is TRBJ2-1, with 16 bases identical to TRBD2. Germline V gene sequence: CDR1 SGHTA, CDR2 FQGNSA. The V segment lost 4 bases and the J segment 5 bases; nucleotides outside the gene matches: 2. This CDR3 spans 16 amino acids. CDR3 DNA sequence: TGTGCCAGCAGCTCAGGGACTAGCGGGGGGGACAATGAGCAGTTCTTC. This gives the protein CASSSGTSGGDNEQFF. The full variable domain, in which reference TRBV7-2 and TRBJ2-1 provide the parts outside the CDR3, is GAGVSQSPSNKVTEKGKDVELRCDPISGHTALYWYRQSLGQGLEFLIYFQGNSAPDKSGLPSDRFSAERTGGSVSTLTIQRTQQEDSAVYLCASSSGTSGGDNEQFFGPGTRLTVL.